This passage covers 3 T cell receptor beta chains from one sample sequenced in a study of tumor-infiltrating lymphocytes in oesophageal squamous cell carcinoma. TCRdb reprocessed the PCR reads via MiXCR and lists one record per CDR3 protein. The sample holds about 11,000 distinct CDR3 sequences, roughly 54% seen once. What was sequenced was esophageal tumor tissue. These receptor sequences come from a male donor with esophageal squamous cell carcinoma.

The chain uses TRBV7-6 and TRBJ2-5; D is perhaps TRBD1 or TRBD2 (5 bases each). The J call may be faulty, since TRBJ2-7 better matches the DNA end. Germline V gives CDR1 SGHVS, CDR2 FNYEAQ. The CDR3 consists of 12 residues. This chain's CDR3 is CASSLGGDEQYF. The DNA of the CDR3 is TGTGCCAGCAGCTTAGGAGGGGACGAGCAGTACTTC.

This clonotype was detected only a few times. The rearrangement uses TRBV12-3 or TRBV12-4 and TRBJ2-1; tentatively, D is TRBD2 (5 bases). The DNA matches TRBJ2-5 better at its end, which makes the J call doubtful. This CDR3 has 14 amino acids. CDR3 nucleotide sequence: TGTGCCAGCAGTTTCCGCAGCGGCCGGGAGACCCAGTACTTC. It translates to CASSFRSGRETQYF.

The chain carries TRBV28 and TRBJ2-4, with D uncertain. The J call is uncertain, as TRBJ2-7 better fits the DNA end. Germline CDR1 and CDR2: MDHEN and SYDVKM. The CDR3 runs 12 residues. The CDR3 coding sequence is TGTGCCAGCAGGGTTCACTCCTACGAGCAGTACTTC. It is translated as CASRVHSYEQYF.